These 27 T cell receptor beta chains originate from one sample sequenced in a study of CD8 T cells in ankylosing spondylitis. TCRdb re-derived calls from the 5' RACE reads in MiXCR, one entry per CDR3 protein. This sample has about 250,000 distinct CDR3 sequences, with approximately 30% found just once. Sequenced sample: blood, either unsorted or a sorted T cell fraction (not recorded which). These receptors originate from a male donor with ankylosing spondylitis or in good health (not recorded which).

This chain uses TRBV6-1 with TRBJ1-3; 7 bases match TRBD1. There are 16 residues in the CDR3. Germline-derived CDR1 and CDR2 are MNHNS and SASEGT. The ends lost 5 bases at V and 0 bases at J; junction bases unmatched: 7. CDR3 amino acids: CASSMGQPLSGNTIYF. CDR3 coding DNA: TGTGCCAGCAGTATGGGACAGCCCCTCTCTGGAAACACCATATATTTT.

This clonotype was observed a handful of times. The chain combines TRBV13 with TRBJ2-3; D uncertain. The length of the CDR3 is 13 residues. V gave up 6 bases and J gave up 4 bases, with 11 bases separating them. From germline, CDR1 is PRHDT and CDR2 FYEKMQ (reference sequence). The CDR3 loop is CASSLVSSDTQYF. In nucleotides, the CDR3 is TGTGCCAGCAGTCTCGTGTCTTCAGATACGCAGTATTTT.

J is TRBJ1-4 and V is TRBV5-1; a possible D gene is TRBD1 (5 bases). Trimming removed 4 bases at V and 4 bases at J, with 14 bases between. The CDR3 is 15 residues long. CDR1 and CDR2 (germline): SGHRS, YFSETQ. CDR3 bases: TGCGCCAGCAGCACTTCAGGGCTTGGTAATGAAAAACTGTTTTTT. Amino acid sequence: CASSTSGLGNEKLFF.

This chain's CDR3 is CASSRSATNEKLFF. In DNA, the CDR3 is TGTGCCAGCAGTCGGAGTGCAACTAATGAAAAACTGTTTTTT. The V gene is TRBV6-1, the J gene TRBJ1-4; D is ambiguous. V shed 5 bases and J shed 0 bases, with 7 bases lying between them. CDR1 and CDR2 from the germline V gene are MNHNS and SASEGT. CDR3 length: 14 residues.

In this sample, this clonotype turned up many times. This chain uses TRBV6-4 with TRBJ1-2; possible D gene TRBD1, 6 bases. The germline V and J ends were trimmed by 3 bases and 4 bases, with 15 bases remaining between them. CDR1 MRHNA and CDR2 SNTAGT come from the germline V gene. This CDR3 spans 15 amino acids. CDR3 DNA sequence: TGTGCCAGCAGTGAGGAGTACAGAGGGGGCTATGGCTACACCTTC. Translating gives CASSEEYRGGYGYTF.

J is TRBJ1-5 and V is TRBV20-1; D may be TRBD1 (5 bases). Deletions cut 1 base from V and 7 bases from J, with 14 bases between. There are 14 residues in the CDR3. Per the germline V gene, CDR1 is DFQATT and CDR2 is SNEGSKA (reference sequence). This CDR3 is CSARGGRAWQPQHF. The CDR3 DNA sequence: TGCAGTGCTAGAGGGGGGAGGGCCTGGCAGCCCCAGCATTTT.

The chain has TRBV6-5 and TRBJ1-4; 7 positions match TRBD1. Germline V gives CDR1 MNHEY, CDR2 SVGAGI. The CDR3 runs to 19 residues. Trimming cost V 1 base and J 3 bases; bases outside gene matches: 14. The CDR3 DNA is TGTGCCAGCAGTTACTACAGGGGATCGAATTGGGCAGCTAATGAAAAACTGTTTTTT. Amino acid sequence: CASSYYRGSNWAANEKLFF.

This clonotype was counted a few times. This sequence joins TRBV20-1 and TRBJ1-5; no clear D. CDR3 length: 14 amino acids. Germline CDR1 DFQATT, CDR2 SNEGSKA (reference sequence). Trimming took off 0 bases at V and 5 bases at J, with 11 bases between the two ends. In nucleotides, the CDR3 is TGCAGTGCTAGAGACAGGACCGGGGATCAGCCCCAGCATTTT. Translation: CSARDRTGDQPQHF.

The gene calls are TRBV3-1 and TRBJ2-5; TRBD1 matches at 7 bases. CDR1 and CDR2 from the germline V gene are LGHDT and YNNKEL (reference sequence). J lost 8 bases, V lost 2 bases, and 14 bases had no gene match. There are 16 residues in the CDR3. The CDR3 region has the DNA TGTGCCAGCAGCCAATCCACAGGGGTAGTAAGAGATACCCAGTACTTC. This translates into CASSQSTGVVRDTQYF.

The V gene is TRBV20-1, the J gene TRBJ2-3; D might be TRBD2 (6 bases). This CDR3 is 12 amino acids long. Germline assignment: CDR1 DFQATT and CDR2 SNEGSKA (reference sequence). V gave up 5 bases and J gave up 11 bases, with 17 bases separating them. CDR3 DNA: TGCAGTGCTGCCCTGGACTATAGTGGGCAGTATTTT. Its translation: CSAALDYSGQYF.

The chain joins TRBV12-3 or TRBV12-4 to TRBJ2-5; D possibly uses TRBD1 or TRBD2 (5 bases each). The CDR3 runs to 14 residues. V dropped 6 bases and J dropped 5 bases, with 16 bases sitting between them. CDR3 bases: TGTGCCAGCAGACCGGACCTAGAGGGGGAGACCCAGTACTTC. Encoded protein: CASRPDLEGETQYF.

Only a few counts were recorded for this clonotype. This chain connects TRBV12-3 or TRBV12-4 to TRBJ2-3, with a weak D call TRBD1 (6 bases). Trimming removed 5 bases at V and 0 bases at J, with 9 bases between. This CDR3 spans 14 amino acids. Written as DNA, the CDR3 is TGTGCCAGCAGTACAGGGATTAGCACAGATACGCAGTATTTT. It encodes CASSTGISTDTQYF.

The chain carries TRBV5-6 and TRBJ2-3, with D perhaps matching TRBD1 (8 bases). Trimming left V 2 bases short and J 10 bases short, with 17 bases between. CDR3 length: 14 amino acids. Germline V CDR1 and CDR2: SGHDT, YYEEEE. The CDR3 protein is CASSFLLTGGAQYF. CDR3 coding DNA: TGTGCCAGCAGCTTCCTCCTTACAGGGGGGGCGCAGTATTTT.

This clonotype turned up a few times. The chain is built from TRBV15 and TRBJ2-3; D perhaps matches TRBD2 (6 bases). The CDR3 loop spans 15 amino acids. Germline V gene data show CDR1 as LNHNV and CDR2 as YYDKDF (reference sequence). The V end was cut by 3 bases, the J end by 5 bases, with 15 bases between. The CDR3 here is CATSSHPGRGDTQYF. The CDR3 DNA reads as TGTGCCACCAGCAGCCATCCCGGGAGAGGAGATACGCAGTATTTT.

The V and J genes are TRBV12-3 or TRBV12-4 and TRBJ2-6; D may be TRBD1 or TRBD2 (5 bases each). This CDR3 has 14 amino acids. The V end lost 6 bases, the J end lost 5 bases, and 11 bases lay between the germline ends. CDR3 sequence (DNA): TGTGCCAGCAGCCCCGGGGCGCGGGCCAACGTCCTGACTTTC. This sequence encodes CASSPGARANVLTF.

CDR3 protein: CASNPSGGQGEQFF. For the CDR3, the DNA is TGTGCCAGCAACCCTAGCGGGGGGCAGGGGGAGCAGTTCTTC. The chain has TRBV11-2 and TRBJ2-1; TRBD2 matches at 11 bases. From germline, CDR1 is SGHAT and CDR2 FQNNGV. The CDR3 is 14 residues long. V gave up 7 bases and J gave up 10 bases; unmatched junction bases: 9.

This clonotype turned up a few times. V gene TRBV7-6 combines with J gene TRBJ2-3; D unclear. Germline assignment: CDR1 SGHVS and CDR2 FNYEAQ. V lost 3 bases, J lost 0 bases, and 16 bases lay in between. The CDR3 covers 17 residues. CDR3 region: CASSLVPPRTSTDTQYF. The CDR3 DNA is TGTGCCAGCAGCTTGGTCCCCCCCAGAACTAGCACAGATACGCAGTATTTT.

V and J are TRBV7-8 and TRBJ2-7; TRBD1 matches at 7 bases. Germline CDR1 and CDR2: SGHVS and FQNEAQ. Trimming took 2 bases from V and 3 from J; bases not matched to a gene: 7. CDR3 size: 15 residues. The CDR3: CASSLPGTADYEQYF. CDR3 nucleotides: TGTGCCAGCAGCTTACCTGGGACAGCCGACTACGAGCAGTACTTC.

This clonotype appeared many times. The chain couples TRBV20-1 to TRBJ2-7; D gene unclear. The germline V gene encodes CDR1 DFQATT and CDR2 SNEGSKA (reference sequence). The CDR3 has 14 amino acids. V lost 2 bases and J lost 6, with 17 bases in between. The CDR3 nucleotides are TGCAGTGCTAGAACCCCCCCAGTCTCCGCCGAGCAGTACTTC. Encoded protein: CSARTPPVSAEQYF.

J is TRBJ1-4 and V is TRBV6-6; a possible D gene is TRBD1 (5 bases). The CDR3 is 11 amino acids. With 8 bases removed from V and 8 bases from J, the gap between germline ends came to 9 bases. Looked up from germline, CDR1 is MNHNY and CDR2 is SVGAGI (reference sequence). The DNA of the CDR3 is TGTGCCAGCCGTGGGGGGGAAAAACTGTTTTTT. Encoded protein: CASRGGEKLFF.

This clonotype has more than one count but fewer than ten. The chain employs TRBV9 and TRBJ1-2, with 9 positions matching TRBD1. V dropped 3 bases and J dropped 5; count of bases not matched to a gene: 2. The CDR3 extends over 13 amino acids. From germline, CDR1 is SGDLS and CDR2 YYNGEE. The CDR3 sequence is CASSAGTGYGYTF. For the CDR3, the DNA is TGTGCCAGCAGCGCCGGGACAGGGTATGGCTACACCTTC.

The CDR3 region is CASSSGQSWAGELFF. The CDR3 nucleotides read TGTGCCAGCAGCTCCGGACAGTCTTGGGCCGGGGAGCTGTTTTTT. V gene TRBV7-6 combines with J gene TRBJ2-2, with a possible D match to TRBD1 (6 bases). Per germline, CDR1 SGHVS and CDR2 FNYEAQ. The CDR3 length is 15 residues. Deletions cut 4 bases from V and 6 bases from J, with 15 bases between.

V gene TRBV29-1 combines with J gene TRBJ2-7; D not certain. The CDR3 is 14 amino acids. Germline CDR1 and CDR2: SQVTM and ANQGSEA. Trimming took off 4 bases at V and 0 bases at J, with 13 bases between the two ends. In DNA, the CDR3 is TGCAGCGTTGGCGGCCTGGCAGGCTCCTACGAGCAGTACTTC. It codes for CSVGGLAGSYEQYF.

Concerning this clonotype itself: The junction departs from germline at one end; a sequencing error may be responsible. V and J are TRBV5-1 and TRBJ2-7; D is ambiguous. Germline CDR1 SGHRS, CDR2 YFSETQ. This CDR3 spans 13 amino acids. DNA for the CDR3: TGCGCCAGCAGCTTGGAGTCGCGGCAGGTCGACCACTTC. As protein: CASSLESRQVDHF.

This chain connects TRBV7-7 to TRBJ2-5; 8 bases align to TRBD1. The germline gives CDR1 SSHAT, CDR2 FNYEAQ (reference sequence). J gave up 5 bases and V 3 bases, and 2 bases lay outside the gene matches. The CDR3 is made up of 13 amino acids. The CDR3: CASSLGQAETQYF. The CDR3 DNA follows: TGTGCCAGCAGCTTGGGACAGGCGGAGACCCAGTACTTC.

This clonotype has more than one count but fewer than ten. The chain is built from TRBV5-1 and TRBJ1-2; TRBD1 agrees at 7 bases. Germline CDR1 and CDR2: SGHRS and YFSETQ. With 5 bases clipped from V and 4 bases from J, the junction kept 11 bases outside the gene matches. This CDR3 is 15 amino acids long. The CDR3 loop is CASSISGTAGYGYTF. The DNA of the CDR3 is TGCGCCAGCAGTATCTCCGGGACAGCCGGCTATGGCTACACCTTC.

V gene TRBV7-6 combines with J gene TRBJ1-2; 7 bases are shared with TRBD1. The germline V gene encodes CDR1 SGHVS and CDR2 FNYEAQ. CDR3 length equals 13 residues. J was trimmed by 4 bases and V by 5 bases; bases with no gene match: 4. CDR3 sequence: CASSDRVGYGYTF. DNA of the CDR3: TGTGCCAGCAGCGACAGGGTCGGCTATGGCTACACCTTC.